The clone carrying this T cell receptor beta chain occurred many times. Its antigen remains unknown. The data stem from a study of T cells in Graves' hyperthyroidism and ophthalmopathy. Study information: Peripheral blood samples were taken at initial diagnosis, prior to any treatment.

Hyperthyroidism of Graves' type that showed no ophthalmopathy progression within 18 months was stable. Diagnoses rested on clinical symptoms, serum thyroxine and TRAb, thyroid ultrasound and orbital computed tomography. Researchers amplified the TCR beta CDR3 regions from RNA transcripts. When the TCR CDR3 underwent first-round RT-PCR, the HTBI primer set was used. TCRdb called the multiplex PCR reads again in MiXCR, with one record for every CDR3 protein. The sample has about 500,000 distinct CDR3 sequences, around 14% seen once; the top ten hold under 20%. CDR1 and CDR2 (germline): SQVTM, ANQGSEA. CDR3 length equals 14 residues. Trimming stripped 3 bases from V and 2 bases from J, with 12 bases between. Study-level points and caveats: For ophthalmopathy, model prediction preceded onset by a median approximately 6 months.

The gene calls are TRBV29-1 and TRBJ2-3; a possible D gene is TRBD1 (6 bases). The receptor was isolated from a woman aged 18-29 years with Graves' hyperthyroidism. The sample consisted of blood. CDR3 nucleotides: TGCAGCGTTGATATAACAGGGACCACAGATACGCAGTATTTT. Residues: CSVDITGTTDTQYF.